These 27 T cell receptor beta chains were sequenced from one sample in a study of tumor and adjacent non-tumor tissue in lung cancer. The library came from three nested PCR rounds adapted from ARM-PCR protocols. TCRdb processed the multiplex PCR reads anew with MiXCR; each CDR3 protein has one entry. This sample has 84,000 or so distinct CDR3 sequences, with more than 60% found just once. No cell sorting was done before RNA was extracted from the tissue. Sequencing input: lung tumor tissue. Receptors were obtained from a man between 70 and 80 years old with non-small cell lung cancer.

A word on this clonotype: As the CDR3 is not closed by the conserved phenylalanine or tryptophan, this likely results from a read error. Because the CDR3's place on the DNA is in doubt, the DNA is left out and the CDR3 is given as listed by TCRdb. This rearrangement joins TRBV12-3 or TRBV12-4 to TRBJ2-3; the listed D gene, TRBD2, was not tested against the DNA. The CDR3 is 13 amino acids long, termini counted. CDR3 region: CASSFFRANTQYL.

Regarding this clonotype: Given the absence of the conserved phenylalanine or tryptophan at the CDR3 end, a read error is likely. The CDR3 DNA sequence: TGTGCCAGCAGCTTAGATCAAATTTACGAGCAGTACCTC. It is translated as CASSLDQIYEQYL. This chain connects TRBV11-2 to TRBJ2-7; D ambiguous. This CDR3 is 13 amino acids long. Deletions cut 0 bases from V and 4 bases from J, with 7 bases between. Germline lookup yields CDR1 SGHAT and CDR2 FQNNGV.

Comments on this clonotype: The conserved phenylalanine or tryptophan is not found at the CDR3 terminus, so this likely reflects a read error. The chain has TRBV4-2 and TRBJ2-5, with D perhaps TRBD2 (7 bases). Germline V gives CDR1 LGHNA, CDR2 YNFKEQ. The CDR3 has 13 amino acids. CDR3 residues: CASSFGGREAQYL. The CDR3 DNA is TGTGCCAGCAGCTTCGGGGGGCGAGAGGCCCAGTACCTC.

The chain recombines TRBV7-9 with TRBJ2-5; D gene unclear. The germline CDR1 and CDR2 sequences are SEHNR and FQNEAQ (reference sequence). The V end lost 5 bases, the J end lost 3 bases, and 4 bases lay between the germline ends. This CDR3 is 11 amino acids long. This chain's CDR3 is CASSEEETQYF. The CDR3, as DNA: TGTGCCAGCAGCGAGGAAGAGACCCAGTACTTC.

This clonotype was observed many times. V and J are TRBV6-2 or TRBV6-3 and TRBJ2-1; 8 bases fit TRBD2. In germline, CDR1 is MNHEY, CDR2 SVGEGT. Trimming at V came to 5 bases and at J to 3 bases, leaving 6 bases not matched to a gene. The CDR3 has 15 amino acids. The CDR3 region is CASSHPRGGYNEQFF. Here the CDR3 DNA reads TGTGCCAGCAGTCACCCCCGGGGGGGCTACAATGAGCAGTTCTTC.

A remark on this clonotype: Relative to the germline gene, one junction end is altered; a read error may explain this. This chain connects TRBV5-4 to TRBJ2-3; possible D gene TRBD2, 6 bases. CDR1 and CDR2 (germline): SGHNT, YYREEE (reference sequence). The CDR3 covers 16 residues. The CDR3 DNA sequence: TGTGGCAGCAGCCGGGGTGCGGGAATAGTCACAGATACGCTGTATTTT. Protein: CGSSRGAGIVTDTLYF.

This clonotype has more than one count but fewer than ten. V gene TRBV20-1 combines with J gene TRBJ2-3; TRBD2 matches at 11 bases. This CDR3 contains 18 residues. The germline V gene encodes CDR1 DFQATT and CDR2 SNEGSKA (reference sequence). V gave up 6 bases and J gave up 6 bases; unmatched junction bases: 20. The CDR3 DNA reads as TGCAGTGCCAATCCGGGACTAGCGGCCATGGGGGGGCTGGATACGCAGTATTTT. Its translation: CSANPGLAAMGGLDTQYF.

Turning to this clonotype: At one end the junction does not follow the germline gene, possibly because of a read error. The chain links TRBV6-1 to TRBJ1-1; 7 bases are shared with TRBD1. This CDR3 is 12 amino acids long. Germline V lookup: CDR1 MNHNS, CDR2 SASEGT. The CDR3 DNA follows: TGTGCAAGCAGTTTTCAGGGGGAGGACGCTTTCTTT. Protein product: CASSFQGEDAFF.

Of note for this clonotype: No conserved phenylalanine or tryptophan ends this CDR3, so it is likely a read error. The DNA is omitted, as the CDR3 cannot be located on it reliably, and the CDR3 follows TCRdb's listing. The chain has TRBV11-2 and TRBJ2-1; TRBD1, the D gene given by the table, was not confirmed from the DNA. Per the germline V gene, CDR1 is SGHAT and CDR2 is FQNNGV. The CDR3 has 16 residues if both end residues are counted. The CDR3 loop reads CASSLQPGVSYNEQFL.

For this clonotype: One end of the junction does not line up with germline, which may come from a read error. This chain joins TRBV6-5 and TRBJ2-4; TRBD2 matches 10 bases. Germline V gene lookup returns CDR1 MNHEY and CDR2 SVGAGI. CDR3 length equals 15 residues. The DNA for the CDR3 is TGTGCCAGTAGGGTGGGACTAGCGACGAGAAACGTTCAGTACTTC. Translated, it gives CASRVGLATRNVQYF.

On this clonotype: A much larger clone differs from this one at a single base, so this may be a read error. V usage is TRBV7-9 and J usage is TRBJ2-6; D unclear. This CDR3 is built from 14 residues. V lost 5 bases to trimming and J lost 6 bases, with 11 bases between them. In germline, CDR1 is SEHNR, CDR2 FQNEAQ (reference sequence). DNA for the CDR3: TGTGCCAGCAGCCAAATGGTTACGGCCAACGTCCTGACTTTC. This sequence encodes CASSQMVTANVLTF. Combining the CDR3 with reference TRBV7-9 and TRBJ2-6 gives the whole variable domain DTGVSQNPRHKITKRGQNVTFRCDPISEHNRLYWYRQTLGQGPEFLTYFQNEAQLEKSRLLSDRFSAERPKGSFSTLEIQRTEQGDSAMYLCASSQMVTANVLTFGAGSRLTVL.

Comment on this clonotype: As the CDR3 is not closed by the conserved phenylalanine or tryptophan, this likely results from a read error. The rearrangement uses TRBV6-2 or TRBV6-3 and TRBJ1-2; D remains unclear. The CDR3 loop spans 10 amino acids. V gave up 8 bases and J gave up 7 bases, with 8 bases separating them. CDR1 and CDR2 (germline): MNHEY, SVGEGT. In DNA form, the CDR3 reads TGTGCCAGCTGCTCTGGTGGCTACACCTCC. Its translation: CASCSGGYTS.

V gene TRBV4-2 combines with J gene TRBJ2-2; 14 nucleotides match TRBD2. Germline V lookup: CDR1 LGHNA, CDR2 YNFKEQ. The CDR3 has 18 residues. V lost 3 bases to trimming and J lost 1 base; unmatched junction nucleotides: 4. In DNA form, the CDR3 reads TGTGCCAGCAGCCACCTAGGACTAGCGGGAGGGAACACCGGGGAGCTGTTTTTT. Protein sequence: CASSHLGLAGGNTGELFF.

This clonotype turned up a few times. CDR3 sequence reads: CASQRSAYEQYF. CDR3 coding DNA: TGTGCCAGCCAACGAAGTGCCTACGAGCAGTACTTC. This sequence joins TRBV28 and TRBJ2-7; D gene ambiguous. Between the trimmed V and J ends, which lost 8 bases and 2 bases, there was a span of 10 bases. This CDR3 contains 12 residues. The germline V gene has CDR1 MDHEN and CDR2 SYDVKM.

This clonotype came up once. The CDR3 does not end in the conserved phenylalanine or tryptophan, so this is likely a read error. The chain couples TRBV29-1 to TRBJ2-3; 9 nucleotides agree with TRBD2. The CDR3 contains 15 residues. Germline assignment: CDR1 SQVTM and CDR2 ANQGSEA. Here the CDR3 DNA reads TGCAACGTTGAGACGGCGGGGGGGGCCACAGATACGCAGTATTAT. Residues: CNVETAGGATDTQYY.

Of note for this clonotype: A read error may be the cause here, since a much bigger clone is one base away. The rearrangement uses TRBV12-3 or TRBV12-4 and TRBJ2-4, with unresolved D. V was pared by 6 bases and J by 0 bases, with 12 bases between. The CDR3 totals 15 residues. This CDR3 is CASRSIVTAKNIQYF. The CDR3 DNA sequence: TGTGCCAGCAGGTCGATAGTAACAGCCAAAAACATTCAGTACTTC.

Points on this clonotype: One base away lies a much larger clone, so this may be a sequencing read error. This sequence joins TRBV7-9 and TRBJ1-6, with 9 bases aligning to TRBD1. This CDR3 region has 14 residues. Trimming removed 5 bases from V and 9 bases from J; junction bases left unmatched: 5. Per germline, CDR1 SEHNR and CDR2 FQNEAQ (reference sequence). In nucleotides, the CDR3 is TGTGCCAGCAGCCCCGGGACAGGGATTTCACCCCTCCACTTT. The encoded protein is CASSPGTGISPLHF.

This clonotype is medium-sized in the sample. J is TRBJ2-3 and V is TRBV11-3, with D hard to call. CDR1 and CDR2 (germline): SGHNT, YENEEA. Trimming removed 1 base at V and 2 bases at J, with 4 bases between. The CDR3 contains 13 residues. The CDR3 loop reads CASSLGATDTQYF. CDR3 nucleotides: TGTGCCAGCAGCTTAGGGGCCACAGATACGCAGTATTTT.

This chain joins TRBV5-5 and TRBJ2-1; 10 nucleotides line up with TRBD1. CDR1 and CDR2 from the germline V gene are SGHKS and YYEKEE (reference sequence). This CDR3 comprises 15 residues. V lost 7 bases to trimming and J lost 5 bases; unmatched junction nucleotides: 9. The CDR3 nucleotides are TGTGCCAGCCGCCGCACAGGACAGGGGGACAATGAGCAGTTCTTC. Translation gives CASRRTGQGDNEQFF.

As concerns this clonotype: This may come from a read error, since a much larger clone is one base off. J is TRBJ2-7 and V is TRBV7-8; a possible D gene is TRBD1 (6 bases). CDR3 length: 15 residues. Germline V CDR1 and CDR2: SGHVS, FQNEAQ. V lost 4 bases and J 4 bases, leaving 17 bases between the germline ends. This CDR3 reads CASSSLKGVGYEQYF. In DNA, the CDR3 is TGTGCCAGCAGCTCCTTAAAGGGGGTAGGTTACGAGCAGTACTTC.

This clonotype has at least ten counts. V gene TRBV6-6 combines with J gene TRBJ2-7; 10 bases are a match to TRBD1. This CDR3 is built from 16 residues. Trimming cost V 4 bases and J 1 base; bases outside gene matches: 7. Germline CDR1 MNHNY, CDR2 SVGAGI (reference sequence). The CDR3 DNA reads TGTGCCAGCAGTTCCGGGACAGGGGTCGGGTCCTACGAGCAGTACTTC. Its translation: CASSSGTGVGSYEQYF.

This clonotype was counted between two and nine times. At one end the junction does not follow the germline gene, possibly because of a read error. Here the CDR3 reads CTSSFAGPYGYTF. The CDR3 bases are TGTACCAGCAGCTTTGCAGGACCCTATGGCTACACCTTC. The genes are TRBV5-4 and TRBJ1-2; D ambiguous. CDR1 is SGHNT, CDR2 YYREEE, per germline (reference sequence). The CDR3 contains 13 residues.

Regarding this clonotype: The conserved final phenylalanine or tryptophan is absent from the CDR3, which likely points to a read error. This chain uses TRBV12-3 or TRBV12-4 with TRBJ2-4; D possibly corresponds to TRBD1 (6 bases). This CDR3 is built from 14 residues. With 4 bases removed from V and 3 bases from J, the gap between germline ends came to 10 bases. CDR3 protein: CASSSGDSKNIQYL. CDR3 in DNA: TGTGCCAGCAGTTCAGGGGATAGCAAAAACATTCAGTACCTC.

Worth noting for this clonotype: Compared with germline, one end of the junction differs, possibly owing to a read error. The chain joins TRBV5-6 to TRBJ1-5; D is possibly TRBD1 (5 bases). CDR3 length: 16 amino acids. The germline CDR1 and CDR2 sequences are SGHDT and YYEEEE. CDR3 loop: CASNLSAGLSNQPQHF. The CDR3, as DNA: TGTGCCAGCAACTTGTCGGCGGGACTTAGCAATCAGCCCCAGCATTTT.

There are many counts of this clonotype. This rearrangement joins TRBV5-6 to TRBJ1-4; D is possibly TRBD1 (5 bases). The CDR3 runs to 15 residues. Trimming left V 2 bases short and J 8 bases short, with 16 bases between. CDR1 SGHDT and CDR2 YYEEEE come from the germline V gene. The CDR3: CASSFEGARREKLFF. The CDR3 DNA is TGTGCCAGCAGCTTCGAAGGGGCGAGGAGGGAAAAACTGTTTTTT. The full variable domain, rest sourced from reference TRBV5-6 and TRBJ1-4, is DAGVTQSPTHLIKTRGQQVTLRCSPKSGHDTVSWYQQALGQGPQFIFQYYEEEERQRGNFPDRFSGHQFPNYSSELNVNALLLGDSALYLCASSFEGARREKLFFGSGTQLSVL.

The sample holds many counts of this clonotype. The CDR3 loop is CASSPHSGQETQYF. CDR3 in DNA: TGTGCCAGCTCACCACATTCCGGTCAAGAGACCCAGTACTTC. The chain is built from TRBV18 and TRBJ2-5; D uncertain. The CDR3 has 14 residues. Germline CDR1 and CDR2: KGHSH and LQKENI. Trimming stripped 1 base from V and 2 bases from J, with 8 bases between.

This clonotype has just a few counts. The V gene is TRBV9, the J gene TRBJ2-7; a weak D match, TRBD1 (6 bases). The CDR3 totals 13 residues. Trimming pared 0 bases from V and 5 bases from J, leaving 9 bases between. Germline V gene lookup returns CDR1 SGDLS and CDR2 YYNGEE. The CDR3 DNA sequence: TGTGCCAGCAGCGTAGCAGGGGCCCACGAGCAGTACTTC. Its translation: CASSVAGAHEQYF.